This T cell receptor beta chain originates from a study of blood T cells in healthy people across ages. Study-wide context: Template switching captured about one barcoded beta molecule per two T cells.

The germline gives CDR1 SGHDN, CDR2 FVKESK. The CDR3 runs to 17 residues. V was clipped by 1 base and J by 4 bases; unmatched bases: 8. PCR was performed a second time for about 7 to 11 cycles using a sample-barcoded 5' primer and a J-beta primer mix. Each sample yielded at least 2.5 million CDR3-containing paired-end reads. One entry per CDR3 protein, called by TCRdb with MiXCR from the 5' RACE reads. The table shows about 1.4 million distinct CDR3 sequences, with 59% occurring only once. Specimen: blood. This receptor was identified in a man between 18 and 35 years old in good health. The chain links TRBV14 to TRBJ2-4; 9 bases map to TRBD2. CDR3: CASSQVGLADGKNIQYF. The CDR3, as DNA: TGTGCCAGCAGCCAAGTGGGACTAGCTGATGGGAAAAACATTCAGTACTTC.